This section outlines one TCR beta chain sequence together with its context. As processed by the authors: Quantification of nucleated cells was approximated via reference gene primer amplification. Assay: immunoSEQ multiplex PCR; the TCRdb copy retains only in-frame clones and omits some. V, J and clone size were drawn from that table, and D and trimming were deduced from the DNA. The data hold under 450,000 clones, with 81% observed a single time. The sample comes from a study of blood T cell repertoires in COVID-19. Looking at the study overall: Acute and convalescent COVID-19 specimens originated in the United States, Italy and Spain. The cDNA or gDNA used as material had been derived from T cells, B-cell-depleted T cells, or PBMCs.

The CDR3 consists of 13 residues. Looked up from germline, CDR1 is LGHDT and CDR2 is YNNKEL (reference sequence). V was clipped by 3 bases and J by 10 bases; unmatched bases: 8. The sequence was collected from a human donor with acute or convalescent COVID-19. The donor label of this sample is uncertain. Sequenced input: peripheral blood. The chain is built from TRBV3-1 (or the pseudogene TRBV3-2) and TRBJ1-1, with 7 bases identical to TRBD1. The DNA of the CDR3 is TGTGCCAGCAGCCAGAAGGACAGGTCCTCAGCTTTCTTT. This gives the protein CASSQKDRSSAFF.